The 26 T cell receptor beta chains below all came from one sample that was sequenced in a study of cytomegalovirus exposure and HLA in healthy donors. 13 Jbeta primers and 60 Vbeta primers were used for the PCR. Sequencing was performed with immunoSEQ multiplex PCR; in TCRdb, only in-frame clones are kept and a portion is missing. In the table there are fewer than 110,000 clones, around 79% of which are singletons. Sequencing was carried out using PBMCs. These TCRs come from a man aged 45-65 years in good health and CMV-seropositive.

CDR3 region: CSAYPGGDGYNEQFF. CDR3 DNA sequence: TGCAGCGCGTACCCCGGGGGTGATGGCTACAATGAGCAGTTCTTC. J is TRBJ2-1 and V is TRBV29-1, with a possible D match to TRBD2 (6 bases). Germline CDR1 is SQVTM and CDR2 is ANQGSEA. This CDR3 spans 15 amino acids. The V end lost 7 bases, the J end lost 3 bases, and 19 bases lay between the germline ends.

The chain links TRBV5-1 to TRBJ2-1; TRBD1 is a possible D gene (6 bases). The ends were cut back, 4 bases at V and 15 bases at J, with 23 bases in the middle. This CDR3 spans 14 amino acids. Germline CDR1 SGHRS, CDR2 YFSETQ. CDR3 nucleotide sequence: TGCGCCAGCAGCCCTGAGACAGGCCCCGCCAGGTGGTTCTTC. Protein sequence: CASSPETGPARWFF.

The chain is built from TRBV28 and TRBJ2-1; 8 bases align to TRBD1. V lost 6 bases, J lost 9 bases, and 7 bases stayed unmatched. The CDR3 spans 13 residues. CDR1 and CDR2 from the germline V gene are MDHEN and SYDVKM. CDR3 in amino acids: CASSRTGWGEQFF. As DNA, the CDR3 is TGTGCCAGCAGCCGGACAGGGTGGGGTGAGCAGTTCTTC.

This clone was picked up one time. In DNA form, the CDR3 reads TGCGCCAGCGGTGTGAGGGGGGGCGGGGCCTACAATGAGCAGTTCTTC. Its translation is CASGVRGGGAYNEQFF. The rearrangement links TRBV5-1 to TRBJ2-1; perhaps TRBD2 as D (7 bases). CDR1 SGHRS and CDR2 YFSETQ come from the germline V gene. With 7 bases removed from V and 2 bases from J, the gap between germline ends came to 19 bases. The CDR3 loop spans 16 amino acids.

The chain recombines TRBV5-6 with TRBJ1-2; the D gene is possibly TRBD1 (6 bases). The CDR3 is 13 residues long. Germline V lookup: CDR1 SGHDT, CDR2 YYEEEE. V dropped 3 bases and J dropped 4 bases, with 10 bases sitting between them. CDR3 in amino acids: CASSSTGSYGYTF. CDR3 sequence (DNA): TGTGCCAGCAGCTCGACAGGCAGCTATGGCTACACCTTC.

The chain combines TRBV28 with TRBJ2-1; the D gene is possibly TRBD2 (7 bases). Germline lookup yields CDR1 MDHEN and CDR2 SYDVKM. Trimming pared 2 bases from V and 15 bases from J, leaving 11 bases between. CDR3 length: 11 amino acids. The CDR3 DNA reads TGTGCCAGCAGTTTAGGGAGGGGGTGGTTCTTC. It is translated as CASSLGRGWFF. Filled out from reference TRBV28 and TRBJ2-1, the complete variable domain reads DVKVTQSSRYLVKRTGEKVFLECVQDMDHENMFWYRQDPGLGLRLIYFSYDVKMKEKGDIPEGYSVSREKKERFSLILESASTNQTSMYLCASSLGRGWFFGPGTRLTVL.

The chain combines TRBV7-2 with TRBJ2-7; weak D call: TRBD1 (6 bases). CDR3 size: 19 residues. Per germline, CDR1 SGHTA and CDR2 FQGNSA. The V end was cut by 4 bases, the J end by 1 base, with 26 bases between. CDR3 sequence reads: CASSSQFRGWGPISYEQYF. CDR3 sequence (DNA): TGTGCCAGCAGCTCTCAATTTAGGGGGTGGGGGCCCATTTCCTACGAGCAGTACTTC.

V and J are TRBV16 and TRBJ1-1; D might be TRBD1 (6 bases). The germline V gene has CDR1 KGHSY and CDR2 FQNENV. The CDR3 has 11 residues. V lost 5 bases and J 7 bases, leaving 8 bases between the germline ends. CDR3 bases: TGTGCCAGCAGCAGGGGGTTTGAAGCTTTCTTT. This encodes CASSRGFEAFF.

The chain employs TRBV27 and TRBJ2-2; no firm D call. V gave up 5 bases and J gave up 3 bases, with 13 bases separating them. This CDR3 contains 15 residues. The germline V gene encodes CDR1 MNHEY and CDR2 SMNVEV (reference sequence). The CDR3 protein is CASSVVSADTGELFF. The CDR3 coding sequence is TGTGCCAGCAGTGTCGTCTCCGCGGACACCGGGGAGCTGTTTTTT.

This clone has only one observation. V and J are TRBV6-5 and TRBJ2-7; D gene ambiguous. CDR1 and CDR2 from the germline V gene are MNHEY and SVGAGI. The CDR3 consists of 11 residues. V was clipped by 4 bases and J by 2 bases, with 3 bases between them. The CDR3 is CASSSPYEQYF. The CDR3 DNA follows: TGTGCCAGCAGTTCTCCCTACGAGCAGTACTTC.

The chain links TRBV21-1 to TRBJ2-5; the DNA was not used to check the table's D call, TRBD2. TRBV21-1 is termed a pseudogene. The CDR3 contains 12 residues. The CDR3 sequence is CASGGYQETQYF. CDR3 DNA sequence: TGTGCCAGTGGGGGGTACCAAGAGACCCAGTACTTC.

The chain recombines TRBV9 with TRBJ2-7; 12 bases are a match to TRBD1. Germline lookup yields CDR1 SGDLS and CDR2 YYNGEE. The CDR3 is made up of 15 amino acids. The V and J ends lost 3 bases and 2 bases, in that order; junction bases with no gene match: 3. CDR3 in DNA: TGTGCCAGCAGCGAGGGGGACAGGGGGCCCTACGAGCAGTACTTC. Its translation is CASSEGDRGPYEQYF.

The rearrangement joins TRBV9 to TRBJ2-3; the D gene is possibly TRBD2 (6 bases). The germline CDR1 and CDR2 sequences are SGDLS and YYNGEE. The CDR3 contains 14 residues. Trimming removed 0 bases from V and 5 bases from J, with 10 bases in between. The chain's CDR3 is CASSVGAGGDTQYF. The CDR3 DNA follows: TGTGCCAGCAGCGTAGGGGCCGGGGGAGATACGCAGTATTTT. Full variable domain (rest looked up from reference TRBV9 and TRBJ2-3): DSGVTQTPKHLITATGQRVTLRCSPRSGDLSVYWYQQSLDQGLQFLIQYYNGEERAKGNILERFSAQQFPDLHSELNLSSLELGDSALYFCASSVGAGGDTQYFGPGTRLTVL.

V usage is TRBV6-1 and J usage is TRBJ2-1, with 9 bases fitting TRBD2. V was clipped by 6 bases and J by 4 bases; unmatched bases: 7. The CDR3 runs to 15 residues. The germline V gene encodes CDR1 MNHNS and CDR2 SASEGT. The CDR3 reads CASSSGTSRYNEQFF. The CDR3 nucleotides are TGTGCCAGCAGCTCCGGGACTAGCAGGTACAATGAGCAGTTCTTC.

The genes are TRBV28 and TRBJ1-4; no clear D. Trimming removed 1 base from V and 7 bases from J, with 10 bases in between. The CDR3 length is 14 residues. CDR1 and CDR2 (germline): MDHEN, SYDVKM. CDR3 bases: TGTGCCAGCAGTTTATCCTCCAGTTTTGAAAAACTGTTTTTT. Encoded protein: CASSLSSSFEKLFF.

The chain uses TRBV28 and TRBJ2-3, with 15 bases lining up with TRBD2. Trimming cost V 5 bases and J 1 base; bases outside gene matches: 19. Looked up from germline, CDR1 is MDHEN and CDR2 is SYDVKM. This CDR3 region has 22 residues. CDR3 in amino acids: CASSQPPGTSGRRPWGTDTQYF. The CDR3 nucleotides read TGTGCCAGCAGTCAACCCCCTGGGACTAGCGGGAGGAGGCCATGGGGCACAGATACGCAGTATTTT.

This chain links TRBV18 with TRBJ2-1; D is possibly TRBD2 (7 bases). V was clipped by 2 bases and J by 5 bases, with 13 bases between them. CDR3 length equals 15 residues. Germline CDR1 is KGHSH and CDR2 is LQKENI. CDR3 nucleotides: TGTGCCAGCTCACCAACGGAGGGGGGGGACAATGAGCAGTTCTTC. Its protein is CASSPTEGGDNEQFF.

This clone has only one observation. At one end the junction does not follow the germline gene, possibly because of a read error. CDR3 nucleotide sequence: TGTGCCAGCAGCTTTGATGCTAGCGGGAGTTACGGGCAGTACTTC. Translated, it gives CASSFDASGSYGQYF. The chain carries TRBV7-3 and TRBJ2-7, with 10 nucleotides matching TRBD2. This CDR3 is 15 amino acids long. The germline V gene encodes CDR1 SGHTA and CDR2 FQGTGA.

V usage is TRBV7-2 and J usage is TRBJ1-5; D gene ambiguous. The V end was cut by 1 base, the J end by 6 bases, with 13 bases between. The CDR3 is 15 amino acids. The germline CDR1 and CDR2 sequences are SGHTA and FQGNSA. CDR3 in amino acids: CASSLVVREGQPQHF. In nucleotides, the CDR3 is TGTGCCAGCAGCTTAGTAGTAAGGGAGGGTCAGCCCCAGCATTTT.

This clone was counted a single time. V and J are TRBV19 and TRBJ1-6; the match to TRBD1 covers 7 bases. V gave up 6 bases and J gave up 7 bases; unmatched junction bases: 3. The CDR3 has 13 residues. The germline V gene has CDR1 LNHDA and CDR2 SQIVND (reference sequence). The CDR3, as DNA: TGTGCCAGTAGGGACAGGACGAATTCACCCCTCCACTTT. Amino acids: CASRDRTNSPLHF.

In the case of this clone: A junction boundary mismatches the germline segment, possibly from a read error. The chain recombines TRBV5-5 with TRBJ2-7; TRBD2 matches at 8 bases. The CDR3 sequence is 11 residues long. Looked up from germline, CDR1 is SGHKS and CDR2 is YYEKEE (reference sequence). CDR3 amino acids: CASSAGLDQHF. The CDR3 nucleotides are TGTGCCAGCAGCGCGGGACTAGATCAGCACTTC.

The chain uses TRBV7-3 and TRBJ2-2; tentatively, D is TRBD1 (6 bases). This CDR3 has 15 amino acids. Germline CDR1 and CDR2: SGHTA and FQGTGA. V lost 5 bases to trimming and J lost 6 bases, with 16 bases between them. The CDR3 spells CASSKTGEFAGELFF. CDR3 in DNA: TGTGCCAGCAGCAAGACAGGAGAGTTTGCCGGGGAGCTGTTTTTT.

The rearrangement links TRBV13 to TRBJ2-1; TRBD2 agrees at 12 bases. The CDR3 loop spans 18 amino acids. Trimming at V came to 2 bases and at J to 8 bases, leaving 13 bases not matched to a gene. From germline, CDR1 is PRHDT and CDR2 FYEKMQ (reference sequence). CDR3 sequence (DNA): TGTGCCAGCAGCTTAAAAATGCTAGCGGGAGGGCTTGGCGATGAGCAGTTCTTC. Translation gives CASSLKMLAGGLGDEQFF. Variable domain in full (rest from reference TRBV13 and TRBJ2-1): AAGVIQSPRHLIKEKRETATLKCYPIPRHDTVYWYQQGPGQDPQFLISFYEKMQSDKGSIPDRFSAQQFSDYHSELNMSSLELGDSALYFCASSLKMLAGGLGDEQFFGPGTRLTVL.

The chain links TRBV10-3 to TRBJ1-2, with 9 bases fitting TRBD1. Germline V gene data show CDR1 as ENHRY and CDR2 as SYGVKD. The J segment lost 6 bases and the V segment lost 6 bases, leaving 2 bases of the junction unmatched. This CDR3 has 12 amino acids. CDR3 sequence (DNA): TGTGCCATCAGGGGACAGGGAGATGGCTACACCTTC. This translates into CAIRGQGDGYTF.

This clone was observed once. The J gene is TRBJ1-2, the V gene TRBV6-1; D not resolved. The germline V gene encodes CDR1 MNHNS and CDR2 SASEGT. The CDR3 is 15 residues long. The V end lost 3 bases, the J end lost 8 bases, and 19 bases lay between the germline ends. The CDR3 DNA reads as TGTGCCAGCAGTGATGGAGAGGGCCTCACGACCGGCTACACCTTC. Amino acid sequence: CASSDGEGLTTGYTF.

This chain joins TRBV28 and TRBJ1-3; D gene uncertain. CDR1 and CDR2 from the germline V gene are MDHEN and SYDVKM. V shed 5 bases and J shed 4 bases, with 6 bases lying between them. The CDR3 is made up of 12 amino acids. For the CDR3, the DNA is TGTGCCAGCAGTAAAATAGGAAACACCATATATTTT. Translating gives CASSKIGNTIYF. The whole variable domain, filled in from reference TRBV28 and TRBJ1-3, reads DVKVTQSSRYLVKRTGEKVFLECVQDMDHENMFWYRQDPGLGLRLIYFSYDVKMKEKGDIPEGYSVSREKKERFSLILESASTNQTSMYLCASSKIGNTIYFGEGSWLTVV.